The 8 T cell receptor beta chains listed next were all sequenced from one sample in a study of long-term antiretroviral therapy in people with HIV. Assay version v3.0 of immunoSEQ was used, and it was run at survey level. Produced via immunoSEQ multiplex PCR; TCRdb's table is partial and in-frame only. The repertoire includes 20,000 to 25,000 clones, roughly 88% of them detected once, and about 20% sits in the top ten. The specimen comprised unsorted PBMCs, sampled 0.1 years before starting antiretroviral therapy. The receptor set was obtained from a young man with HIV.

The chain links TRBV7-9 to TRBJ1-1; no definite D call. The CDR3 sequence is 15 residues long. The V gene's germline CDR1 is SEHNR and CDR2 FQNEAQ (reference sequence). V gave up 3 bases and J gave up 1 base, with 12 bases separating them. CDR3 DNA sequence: TGTGCCAGCAGCTTCGGAGGTATAAGGAACACTGAAGCTTTCTTT. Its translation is CASSFGGIRNTEAFF.

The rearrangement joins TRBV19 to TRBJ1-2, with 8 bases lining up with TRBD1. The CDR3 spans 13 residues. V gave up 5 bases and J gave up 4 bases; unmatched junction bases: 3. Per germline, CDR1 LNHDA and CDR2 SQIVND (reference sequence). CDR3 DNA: TGTGCCAGTAGTCAGGGGGCCATCTATGGCTACACCTTC. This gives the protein CASSQGAIYGYTF. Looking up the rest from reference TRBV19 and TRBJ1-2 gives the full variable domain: DGGITQSPKYLFRKEGQNVTLSCEQNLNHDAMYWYRQDPGQGLRLIYYSQIVNDFQKGDIAEGYSVSREKKESFPLTVTSAQKNPTAFYLCASSQGAIYGYTFGSGTRLTVV.

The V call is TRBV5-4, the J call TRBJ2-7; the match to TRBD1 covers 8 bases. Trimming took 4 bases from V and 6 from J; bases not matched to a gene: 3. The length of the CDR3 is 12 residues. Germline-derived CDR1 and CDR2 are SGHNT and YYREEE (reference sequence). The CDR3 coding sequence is TGTGCCAGCAGCCCGGACAGGGTCGAGCAGTACTTC. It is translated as CASSPDRVEQYF. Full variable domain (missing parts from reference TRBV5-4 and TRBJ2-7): ETGVTQSPTHLIKTRGQQVTLRCSSQSGHNTVSWYQQALGQGPQFIFQYYREEENGRGNFPPRFSGLQFPNYSSELNVNALELDDSALYLCASSPDRVEQYFGPGTRLTVT.

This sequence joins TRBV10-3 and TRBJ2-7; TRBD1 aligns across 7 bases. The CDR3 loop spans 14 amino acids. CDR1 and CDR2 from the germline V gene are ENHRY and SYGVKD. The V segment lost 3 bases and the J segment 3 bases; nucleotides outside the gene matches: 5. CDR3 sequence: CAISDPTGYYEQYF. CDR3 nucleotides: TGTGCCATCAGTGATCCGACAGGGTACTACGAGCAGTACTTC.

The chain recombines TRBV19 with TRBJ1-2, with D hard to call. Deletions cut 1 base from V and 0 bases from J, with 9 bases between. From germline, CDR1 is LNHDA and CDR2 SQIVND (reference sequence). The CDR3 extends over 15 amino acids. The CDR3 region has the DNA TGTGCCAGTAGTATAGGCGGTCTAGCTAACTATGGCTACACCTTC. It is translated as CASSIGGLANYGYTF.

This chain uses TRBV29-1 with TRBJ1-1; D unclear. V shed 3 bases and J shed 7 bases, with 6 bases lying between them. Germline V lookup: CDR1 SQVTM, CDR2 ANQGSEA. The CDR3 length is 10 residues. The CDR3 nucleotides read TGCAGCGTTGATTCGGTTGAAGCTTTCTTT. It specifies CSVDSVEAFF.

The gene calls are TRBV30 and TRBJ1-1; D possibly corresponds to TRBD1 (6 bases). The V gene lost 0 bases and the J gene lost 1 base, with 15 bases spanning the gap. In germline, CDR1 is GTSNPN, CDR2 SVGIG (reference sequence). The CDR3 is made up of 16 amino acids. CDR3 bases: TGTGCCTGGAGTGTCGGACAAGGGGGACCGAACACTGAAGCTTTCTTT. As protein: CAWSVGQGGPNTEAFF.

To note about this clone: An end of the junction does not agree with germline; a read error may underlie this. This CDR3 reads CASSYIPGLAGDF. The DNA for the CDR3 is TGTGCCAGCAGCTATATTCCAGGACTAGCGGGGGATTTT. V gene TRBV7-2 combines with J gene TRBJ2-3; 13 bases match TRBD2. CDR1 SGHTA and CDR2 FQGNSA come from the germline V gene. The CDR3 extends over 13 amino acids.